These 3 T cell receptor beta chains originate from one sample sequenced in a study of Tregs in tolerant kidney transplant recipients. Produced via immunoSEQ multiplex PCR; TCRdb's table is partial and in-frame only. The table includes about 240,000 clones, roughly 84% detected once. Material for sequencing was CD4+ T cells from blood. The receptor source for this set is a human donor in good health.

This clone was seen only a few times. The genes are TRBV5-1 and TRBJ2-5; 7 bases fit TRBD1. The J segment lost 5 bases and the V segment lost 4 bases, leaving 8 bases of the junction unmatched. This CDR3 spans 14 amino acids. Germline V gene sequence: CDR1 SGHRS, CDR2 YFSETQ. The CDR3 loop reads CASSTNRGGETQYF. CDR3 nucleotides: TGCGCCAGCAGCACCAACAGGGGTGGTGAGACCCAGTACTTC.

The chain recombines TRBV11-2 with TRBJ2-2, with D perhaps matching TRBD2 (5 bases). CDR3 length: 17 residues. Trimming took 4 bases from V and 5 from J, leaving 20 bases between them. Germline-derived CDR1 and CDR2 are SGHAT and FQNNGV. The CDR3 spells CASSSLRRLRRTGELFF. CDR3 in DNA: TGTGCCAGCAGCTCCCTCCGTCGACTGAGGAGGACCGGGGAGCTGTTTTTT.

The chain employs TRBV5-5 and TRBJ2-7, with 10 nucleotides matching TRBD1. Germline loops: CDR1 SGHKS, CDR2 YYEKEE (reference sequence). After removal of 4 bases from V and 4 bases from J, the junction contained 11 bases not matched to a gene. This CDR3 region has 16 residues. CDR3 sequence (DNA): TGTGCCAGCAGCCCGGCCGGTAGACAGGGGGCGTACGAGCAGTACTTC. Protein sequence: CASSPAGRQGAYEQYF.